This entry is about one T cell receptor (beta chain). The data stem from a study of T cell changes during pregnancy in multiple sclerosis. Libraries were prepared by immunoSEQ multiplex PCR; TCRdb keeps only in-frame clonotypes and omits some of them. Of roughly 30,000 clones in the sample, around 90% were seen once. The receptor comes from a female donor in good health, enrolled as a control in a pregnancy study. The sample was CD4+ T cells from peripheral blood mononuclear cells, taken in the first trimester of pregnancy.

CDR3 sequence: CASSFASAGLAQETQYF. The CDR3 bases are TGCGCCAGCAGCTTCGCGAGCGCCGGACTAGCTCAGGAGACCCAGTACTTC. The chain links TRBV5-1 to TRBJ2-5; 8 bases match TRBD2. The CDR3 length is 17 residues. CDR1 SGHRS and CDR2 YFSETQ come from the germline V gene. V lost 2 bases to trimming and J lost 5 bases; unmatched junction nucleotides: 14.